Sequencing of this T cell receptor (beta chain) was carried out in a study of blood T cells in healthy people across ages. Study-level points and caveats: When set beside aged donors, long-lived donors presented more naive CD4+ cells and higher diversity. For the donors, CMV status was unknown and possibly confounded expanded clonotype changes.

PCR was performed a second time for about 7 to 12 cycles using a sample-barcoded 5' primer and a J-beta primer mix. Every molecule of cDNA carried a tag from a template-switch adaptor with 12 random nucleotides. TCRdb ran MiXCR on the 5' RACE reads and lists one entry per CDR3 protein. The profile covers approximately 1,100,000 distinct CDR3 sequences, with roughly 45% appearing a single time and approximately 19% taken by the ten largest. For this clonotype: Its antigen is as yet unknown.

The V and J ends lost 5 bases and 0 bases respectively, with 13 bases between them. The CDR3 is 15 amino acids. The germline V gene has CDR1 MNHEY and CDR2 SMNVEV (reference sequence). Sequenced input: blood. The V gene is TRBV27, the J gene TRBJ1-2; D call uncertain. The sequence derives from a woman aged 60-75 years in good health. The CDR3 region has the DNA TGTGCCAGCAGTCTCAAGGCCCAAGCTAACTATGGCTACACCTTC. It translates to CASSLKAQANYGYTF.